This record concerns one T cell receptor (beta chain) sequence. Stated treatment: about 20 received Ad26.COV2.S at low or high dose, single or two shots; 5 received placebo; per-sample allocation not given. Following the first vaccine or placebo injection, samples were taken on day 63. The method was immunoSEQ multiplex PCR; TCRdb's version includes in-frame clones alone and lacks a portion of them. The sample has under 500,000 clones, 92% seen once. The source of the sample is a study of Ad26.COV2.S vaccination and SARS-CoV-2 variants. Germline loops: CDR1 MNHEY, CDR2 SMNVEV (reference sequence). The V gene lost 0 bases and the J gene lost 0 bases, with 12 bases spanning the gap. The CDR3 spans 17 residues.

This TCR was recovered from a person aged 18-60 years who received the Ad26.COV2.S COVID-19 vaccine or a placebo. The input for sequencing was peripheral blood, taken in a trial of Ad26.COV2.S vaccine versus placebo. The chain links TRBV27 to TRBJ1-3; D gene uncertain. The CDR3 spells CASSLSGLALSGNTIYF. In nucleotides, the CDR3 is TGTGCCAGCAGTTTATCGGGGTTAGCTCTCTCTGGAAACACCATATATTTT.